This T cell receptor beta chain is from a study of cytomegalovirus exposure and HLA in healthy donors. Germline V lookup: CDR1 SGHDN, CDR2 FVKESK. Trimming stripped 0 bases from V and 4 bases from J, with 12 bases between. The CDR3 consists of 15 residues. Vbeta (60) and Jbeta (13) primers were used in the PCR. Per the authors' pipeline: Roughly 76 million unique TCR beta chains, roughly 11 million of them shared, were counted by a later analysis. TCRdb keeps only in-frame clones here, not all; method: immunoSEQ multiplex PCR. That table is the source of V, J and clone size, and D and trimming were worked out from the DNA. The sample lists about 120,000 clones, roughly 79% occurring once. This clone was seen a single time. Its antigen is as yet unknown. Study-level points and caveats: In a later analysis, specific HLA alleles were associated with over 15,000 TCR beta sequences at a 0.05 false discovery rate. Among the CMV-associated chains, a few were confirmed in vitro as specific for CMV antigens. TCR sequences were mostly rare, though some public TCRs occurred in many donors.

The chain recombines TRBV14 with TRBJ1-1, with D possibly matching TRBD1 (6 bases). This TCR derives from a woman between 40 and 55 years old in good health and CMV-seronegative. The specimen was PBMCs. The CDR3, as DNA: TGTGCCAGCAGCCAAGATAGGGGGGGAATCACTGAAGCTTTCTTT. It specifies CASSQDRGGITEAFF.